This TCR beta chain is drawn from a study of blood T cell repertoires in COVID-19 (TCRdb year 2020). Background for the entire study: Collaborator samples came from the United States, Italy and Spain and covered acute and convalescent phases of COVID-19. Subjects who had been exposed to COVID-19, were actively infected with it, or had recovered from it provided the deeply sampled blood TCRbeta repertoires that made up the dataset. Samples came from the ongoing ImmuneRACE study (first 160 participants) plus 1,254 subjects from 6 global collaborators. The sample metadata nearly always contained a de-identified subject ID, COVID-19 status, age in years and sex. HLA class I and class II types, where available, came from metadata supplied by the sample provider rather than from assay-based typing. The repertoires were released in a freely available public database meant as a resource for research on the immune response to SARS-CoV-2. The prospective study material was composed of cDNA or gDNA derived from T cells, B-cell-depleted T cells, or PBMCs. Paper-wide results and their limitations: The quantity of clinical and demographic metadata differed by source and by participant and was supplied without curation.

Remarks on this clone: Its recognized antigen is unknown. No base quality values were provided; no much bigger clone lies one nucleotide off.

The CDR3 has 14 amino acids, counting the end cysteine and phenylalanine. CDR3 DNA is the only sequence kept; it has 42 bases, read in frame from the first base. V was cut back by 2 bases and J by 0 bases, leaving a gap of 5 bases between them. CDR1 and CDR2 were assigned from the germline V gene as MNHNS and SASEGT. Collaborating institutions collected whole blood in K2EDTA tubes following their own protocols. For TCRbeta analysis, collaborator samples were shipped as frozen whole blood, as isolated PBMCs, or as DNA extracted from either sample type. TCRbeta CDR3 regions were amplified from genomic DNA by means of the immunoSEQ Assay, a bias-controlled multiplex PCR. The authors' analysis ran thus. Within the assay, amplification of reference gene primers was used to estimate how many nucleated cells each sample contained. Sequence reads were collapsed and filtered to measure the absolute abundance of every unique TCRbeta CDR3 rearrangement. For each sample, productive Simpson clonality was calculated by taking the square root of Simpson's diversity index across productive rearrangements. The clones in this table, taken by TCRdb from immuneACCESS, are in-frame only. Not every clone is retained; where verified, under half of the shortfall comes from an unresolved V gene, and the cause of the rest is unknown. That table furnishes V, J and clone size, whereas the DNA furnished D and trimming. The sample table lists about 33,000 clones, 85% of them with a count of one. Approximately 7% of the sample is in the top ten clones.

The sample comprised peripheral blood. The source of this sequence is a human donor in a cohort sampled during active COVID-19. This chain joins TRBV6-1 to TRBJ1-5; there is no confident call for the D gene. The CDR3 region has the sequence CASSEIYSNQPQHF. The nucleotides are TGTGCCAGCAGTGAAATCTATAGCAATCAGCCCCAGCATTTT.